The rows below give T cell receptor beta chains drawn from one sample of a study of PD-L1 blockade in urothelial cancer. Here immunoSEQ multiplex PCR was the method, and the copy in TCRdb shows in-frame clones only, minus some. The top ten clones hold 9.6% of a sample with fewer than 30,000 clones, more than 70% of them seen once. The sample in question was PBMCs, obtained around atezolizumab (anti-PD-L1) treatment. The receptors stem from an older man with urothelial cancer. CDR3s include the opening cysteine and the closing phenylalanine or tryptophan. Fields, in order: CDR3 protein, CDR3 DNA, clone size, J gene, D gene, V gene. D genes are given only for firm matches. Clone sizes are given selectively: once, few, many, or a class where the clone is expanded.

CDR3: CASSFTGEEKYF
DNA: TGCGCCAGCAGCTTTACAGGGGAGGAGAAGTACTTC
size: NA
J: TRBJ2-7
D: NA
V: TRBV5-1

CDR3: CASSLGGSGSGYEQYF
DNA: TGTGCCAGCAGCTTAGGAGGTAGCGGGAGCGGTTACGAGCAGTACTTC
size: NA
J: TRBJ2-7
D: TRBD2
V: TRBV7-6

CDR3: CASYLIARRGTQYF
DNA: TGTGCCAGTTACCTCATAGCCAGGCGGGGGACCCAGTACTTC
size: NA
J: TRBJ2-5
D: NA
V: TRBV19

CDR3: CASTARDFYEQYF
DNA: TGTGCCAGTACTGCCAGGGACTTCTACGAGCAGTACTTC
size: NA
J: TRBJ2-7
D: NA
V: TRBV19

CDR3: CASSHPRRGTEAFF
DNA: TGCGCCAGCAGCCACCCACGTCGGGGAACTGAAGCTTTCTTT
size: NA
J: TRBJ1-1
D: NA
V: TRBV5-1

CDR3: CASSQRQGAPLSPPRGPLHF
DNA: TGCGCCAGCAGCCAGAGACAGGGGGCGCCTTTATCTCCCCCCCGGGGGCCCCTCCACTTT
size: once
J: TRBJ1-6
D: TRBD1
V: TRBV4-1

CDR3: CASSLGRFKGTGKSTQYF
DNA: TGTGCCAGCAGCTTAGGGCGGTTCAAAGGGACAGGCAAGTCAACCCAGTACTTC
size: NA
J: TRBJ2-5
D: TRBD1
V: TRBV7-9

CDR3: CASSQQGYSGNTIYF
DNA: TGCGCCAGCAGCCAACAGGGTTACTCTGGAAACACCATATATTTT
size: few
J: TRBJ1-3
D: NA
V: TRBV4-1

CDR3: CASSQETGANTGELFF
DNA: TGTGCCAGCAGCCAAGAAACAGGGGCGAACACCGGGGAGCTGTTTTTT
size: few
J: TRBJ2-2
D: TRBD1
V: TRBV4-2

CDR3: CASSLSPVGAGYGYTF
DNA: TGTGCCAGCAGCTTATCCCCTGTCGGCGCGGGATATGGCTACACCTTC
size: NA
J: TRBJ1-2
D: NA
V: TRBV11-2

CDR3: CASSPQAGGETQYF
DNA: TGTGCTAGCAGCCCCCAGGCAGGAGGAGAGACCCAGTACTTC
size: NA
J: TRBJ2-5
D: NA
V: TRBV7-7

CDR3: CASSQGASGLGGELFF
DNA: TGCGCCAGCAGCCAAGGGGCTAGCGGTCTTGGGGGGGAGCTGTTTTTT
size: once
J: TRBJ2-2
D: TRBD2
V: TRBV4-1

CDR3: CASSEARAANTGELFF
DNA: TGCGCCAGCAGTGAGGCCAGGGCCGCGAACACCGGGGAGCTGTTTTTT
size: NA
J: TRBJ2-2
D: NA
V: TRBV10-1

CDR3: CASSLQGRRTEAFF
DNA: TGCGCCAGCAGCTTACAGGGTAGGAGAACTGAAGCTTTCTTT
size: NA
J: TRBJ1-1
D: NA
V: TRBV5-1

CDR3: CAITSDSNEQFF
DNA: TGTGCCATCACCTCGGACAGCAATGAGCAGTTCTTC
size: NA
J: TRBJ2-1
D: NA
V: TRBV10-3

CDR3: CASSLLGLDQETQYF
DNA: TGTGCCAGCAGTTTATTAGGACTAGACCAAGAGACCCAGTACTTC
size: NA
J: TRBJ2-5
D: TRBD2
V: TRBV27

CDR3: CASSLNIMGTPRSYEQYF
DNA: TGTGCCAGCAGTTTAAATATCATGGGGACACCCCGCTCCTACGAGCAGTACTTC
size: NA
J: TRBJ2-7
D: NA
V: TRBV28

CDR3: CASKTVSSYEQYF
DNA: TGCGCCAGTAAGACAGTGAGCTCCTACGAGCAGTACTTC
size: NA
J: TRBJ2-7
D: NA
V: TRBV5-1

CDR3: CASSYSGQGANYGYTF
DNA: TGTGCCAGCAGTTACTCGGGACAGGGGGCTAACTATGGCTACACCTTC
size: few
J: TRBJ1-2
D: TRBD1
V: TRBV6-5

CDR3: CASSRDSGHEQFF
DNA: TGCGCCAGCAGCCGGGACTCCGGGCATGAGCAGTTCTTC
size: NA
J: TRBJ2-1
D: NA
V: TRBV10-1

CDR3: CASSRPSGGGDYEQYF
DNA: TGCGCCAGCAGCCGACCTTCCGGGGGGGGCGACTACGAGCAGTACTTC
size: NA
J: TRBJ2-7
D: TRBD2
V: TRBV4-1

CDR3: CASSLSPGQGYEQYF
DNA: TGTGCCAGCAGTTTATCCCCGGGACAGGGATACGAGCAGTACTTC
size: NA
J: TRBJ2-7
D: TRBD1
V: TRBV27

CDR3: CATPGQGETEAFF
DNA: TGTGCCACTCCGGGACAGGGTGAAACTGAAGCTTTCTTT
size: NA
J: TRBJ1-1
D: TRBD1
V: TRBV28

CDR3: CASSQWRLAFETQYF
DNA: TGCGCCAGCAGTCAATGGCGGCTAGCGTTCGAGACCCAGTACTTC
size: once
J: TRBJ2-5
D: NA
V: TRBV23-1

CDR3: CASFRTGGAGELFF
DNA: TGTGCCAGCTTCCGGACAGGAGGCGCCGGGGAGCTGTTTTTT
size: once
J: TRBJ2-2
D: TRBD1
V: TRBV6-1

CDR3: CASSPGTGLSYEQYF
DNA: TGTGCCAGCTCCCCCGGGACAGGGCTCTCCTACGAGCAGTACTTC
size: NA
J: TRBJ2-7
D: TRBD1
V: TRBV18

CDR3: CASRGTGRETRGELFF
DNA: TGTGCCAGTAGAGGGACGGGGCGGGAGACGCGCGGGGAGCTGTTTTTT
size: once
J: TRBJ2-2
D: TRBD2
V: TRBV19

CDR3: CASSNLRQGEETQYF
DNA: TGTGCTAGCAGCAATCTTCGACAGGGTGAGGAGACCCAGTACTTC
size: NA
J: TRBJ2-5
D: TRBD1
V: TRBV7-7

CDR3: CASSESAGAREQYF
DNA: TGCGCCAGCAGTGAATCGGCAGGGGCAAGGGAGCAGTACTTC
size: NA
J: TRBJ2-7
D: NA
V: TRBV10-1

CDR3: CASSPTGGGWTEAFF
DNA: TGTGCCAGCAGCCCCACAGGGGGCGGATGGACTGAAGCTTTCTTT
size: NA
J: TRBJ1-1
D: TRBD1
V: TRBV11-2

CDR3: CASSVGPISYEQYF
DNA: TGTGCCAGCAGCGTAGGTCCCATCTCCTACGAGCAGTACTTC
size: once
J: TRBJ2-7
D: NA
V: TRBV9

CDR3: CASSLERGSYEQYF
DNA: TGTGCCAGCAGCTTAGAACGGGGTAGCTACGAGCAGTACTTC
size: NA
J: TRBJ2-7
D: NA
V: TRBV11-2

CDR3: CAISESSGSLRTDTQYF
DNA: TGTGCCATCAGTGAATCCAGCGGGAGCCTCCGCACAGATACGCAGTATTTT
size: NA
J: TRBJ2-3
D: TRBD2
V: TRBV10-3

CDR3: CASSQVQGQTYEQYF
DNA: TGCGCCAGCAGCCAAGTCCAGGGGCAGACCTACGAGCAGTACTTC
size: NA
J: TRBJ2-7
D: NA
V: TRBV4-1

CDR3: CASSEGPPESYEQYF
DNA: TGCGCCAGCAGTGAGGGGCCACCTGAGTCCTACGAGCAGTACTTC
size: NA
J: TRBJ2-7
D: NA
V: TRBV10-2

CDR3: CASSLIAGGGYTF
DNA: TGTGCCAGCAGTTTAATAGCAGGGGGTGGCTACACCTTC
size: NA
J: TRBJ1-2
D: TRBD1
V: TRBV27

CDR3: CASSQGAGAVYGYTF
DNA: TGCGCCAGCAGCCAAGGAGCGGGGGCTGTCTATGGCTACACCTTC
size: NA
J: TRBJ1-2
D: NA
V: TRBV4-1

CDR3: CASSQGPGLEGGYNEQFF
DNA: TGTGCCAGCAGCCAGGGCCCGGGCCTAGAGGGAGGGTACAATGAGCAGTTCTTC
size: NA
J: TRBJ2-1
D: TRBD2
V: TRBV5-4

CDR3: CASSLGAGTPSYEQYF
DNA: TGTGCCAGCAGCTTAGGTGCCGGGACTCCATCCTACGAGCAGTACTTC
size: once
J: TRBJ2-7
D: NA
V: TRBV11-2

CDR3: CAIRAGTDEKLFF
DNA: TGTGCCATCAGGGCCGGGACAGACGAAAAACTGTTTTTT
size: NA
J: TRBJ1-4
D: TRBD1
V: TRBV10-3

CDR3: CASSPPGGGTDTQYF
DNA: TGCGCCAGCAGCCCCCCAGGCGGCGGGACAGATACGCAGTATTTT
size: NA
J: TRBJ2-3
D: NA
V: TRBV5-1

CDR3: CASSFKDTQYF
DNA: TGTGCCAGCAGCTTCAAAGATACGCAGTATTTT
size: NA
J: TRBJ2-3
D: NA
V: TRBV11-2

CDR3: CASSQGQGSSGANVLTF
DNA: TGCGCCAGCAGCCAAGGGCAGGGCAGCTCTGGGGCCAACGTCCTGACTTTC
size: once
J: TRBJ2-6
D: NA
V: TRBV4-1

CDR3: CAWSLGLEPSYEQYF
DNA: TGTGCCTGGAGCCTTGGTTTGGAGCCCTCCTACGAGCAGTACTTC
size: NA
J: TRBJ2-7
D: NA
V: TRBV30

CDR3: CASSLITGYGYTF
DNA: TGTGCCAGCAGCTTAATCACAGGCTATGGCTACACCTTC
size: NA
J: TRBJ1-2
D: NA
V: TRBV5-5

CDR3: CASSLGQPGEPQHF
DNA: TGTGCCAGCAGCTTAGGACAGCCGGGTGAGCCCCAGCATTTT
size: few
J: TRBJ1-5
D: NA
V: TRBV7-2

CDR3: CASSLTRQGTNTGELFF
DNA: TGTGCCAGCAGCTTGACGCGACAGGGTACGAACACCGGGGAGCTGTTTTTT
size: medium-sized
J: TRBJ2-2
D: TRBD1
V: TRBV5-6

CDR3: CASRGQTNTEAFF
DNA: TGTGCCAGCAGAGGACAGACGAACACTGAAGCTTTCTTT
size: NA
J: TRBJ1-1
D: NA
V: TRBV28

CDR3: CASSLVINRGLRYGTSYNEQFF
DNA: TGCGCCAGCAGCTTGGTAATCAACAGGGGGCTCCGTTACGGGACCTCCTACAATGAGCAGTTCTTC
size: NA
J: TRBJ2-1
D: TRBD1
V: TRBV5-1

CDR3: CASRKPGLAGVGEQFF
DNA: TGTGCCAGTAGGAAACCGGGACTAGCGGGAGTGGGTGAGCAGTTCTTC
size: NA
J: TRBJ2-1
D: TRBD2
V: TRBV19

CDR3: CASYGLAGGDTYEQYF
DNA: TGTGCCAGCTATGGACTAGCGGGAGGGGACACCTACGAGCAGTACTTC
size: few
J: TRBJ2-7
D: TRBD2
V: TRBV27

CDR3: CASGRDSQETQYF
DNA: TGTGCTAGTGGTCGGGACTCGCAAGAGACCCAGTACTTC
size: NA
J: TRBJ2-5
D: NA
V: TRBV12-5